The 22 T cell receptor beta chains below come from one sample, sequenced in a study of breast tumors, draining lymph nodes, adjacent tissues. TCRdb processed the multiplex PCR reads anew with MiXCR; each CDR3 protein has one entry. Seen here are about 300,000 distinct CDR3 sequences, around 31% observed once, and the top ten hold more than 1%. Breast cancer patients provided tissue from their axillary draining lymph nodes. The source material was axillary lymph node tissue. The receptors shown here come from a female donor with breast cancer. Some clones in this sample may be carry-over from other donors' samples.

Turning to this clonotype: A read error is possible here, since a much larger clone lies one base away. This chain connects TRBV20-1 to TRBJ1-6; D is unresolved. Looked up from germline, CDR1 is DFQATT and CDR2 is SNEGSKA (reference sequence). The CDR3 is 15 residues long. The CDR3 region has the DNA TGCAGTGCAAGCCGGGCCAAAACGTATACTTCACCCCTCCACTTT. Amino acids: CSASRAKTYTSPLHF.

At least ten counts were recorded for this clonotype. CDR3 amino acids: CATSRVVGVGETSPYEQYF. The CDR3 DNA reads as TGTGCCACCAGCAGAGTAGTCGGCGTGGGGGAAACTAGCCCCTACGAGCAGTACTTC. The V call is TRBV15, the J call TRBJ2-7; a weak D match, TRBD2 (6 bases). CDR1 and CDR2 from the germline V gene are LNHNV and YYDKDF (reference sequence). The CDR3 is 19 amino acids. V was trimmed by 1 base and J by 2 bases, leaving 24 bases between them. Drawing the rest from reference TRBV15 and TRBJ2-7, the complete variable domain is DAMVIQNPRYQVTQFGKPVTLSCSQTLNHNVMYWYQQKSSQAPKLLFHYYDKDFNNEADTPDNFQSRRPNTSFCFLDIRSPGLGDTAMYLCATSRVVGVGETSPYEQYFGPGTRLTVT.

J is TRBJ2-1 and V is TRBV7-2; 12 nucleotides agree with TRBD2. Germline loops: CDR1 SGHTA, CDR2 FQGNSA. The CDR3 is made up of 16 amino acids. The ends lost 6 bases at V and 2 bases at J; junction bases unmatched: 5. CDR3 region: CASRLAGGTAYNEQFF. CDR3 in DNA: TGTGCCAGCAGGCTAGCGGGAGGGACAGCCTACAATGAGCAGTTCTTC.

This clonotype appeared many times. This chain links TRBV10-1 with TRBJ2-7; D perhaps matches TRBD1 (6 bases). CDR3 length: 14 residues. V dropped 3 bases and J dropped 5 bases, with 14 bases sitting between them. Germline V CDR1 and CDR2: WNHNN, SYGVQD (reference sequence). The CDR3 sequence: CASSDIRTANEQYF. The CDR3, as DNA: TGCGCCAGCAGTGACATTAGGACAGCAAACGAGCAGTACTTC.

This clonotype was seen many times. The chain joins TRBV5-1 to TRBJ1-2; weak D call: TRBD1 (6 bases). This CDR3 contains 13 residues. V lost 6 bases to trimming and J lost 3 bases, with 12 bases between them. Germline V CDR1 and CDR2: SGHRS, YFSETQ. The CDR3 loop is CASNKGGYYGYTF. DNA for the CDR3: TGCGCCAGCAACAAGGGGGGTTACTATGGCTACACCTTC. Looking up the rest from reference TRBV5-1 and TRBJ1-2 gives the full variable domain: KAGVTQTPRYLIKTRGQQVTLSCSPISGHRSVSWYQQTPGQGLQFLFEYFSETQRNKGNFPGRFSGRQFSNSRSEMNVSTLELGDSALYLCASNKGGYYGYTFGSGTRLTVV.

This clonotype was detected many times. The rearrangement links TRBV6-6 to TRBJ2-7, with 7 nucleotides matching TRBD1. CDR1 and CDR2 (germline): MNHNY, SVGAGI (reference sequence). The CDR3 length is 13 residues. V shed 5 bases and J 4 bases; nucleotides not matched to a gene: 5. CDR3 loop: CASSPPTGYEQYF. DNA of the CDR3: TGTGCCAGCAGTCCCCCGACAGGGTACGAGCAGTACTTC.

This clonotype has a count of ten or more. The V gene is TRBV29-1, the J gene TRBJ2-1; maybe TRBD2 (5 bases). CDR3 size: 11 residues. Germline assignment: CDR1 SQVTM and CDR2 ANQGSEA. Trimming cost V 7 bases and J 7 bases, with 11 bases left between them. The chain's CDR3 is CSAPEANEQFF. Written as DNA, the CDR3 is TGCAGCGCCCCGGAGGCAAATGAGCAGTTCTTC.

Concerning this clonotype itself: The junction shows a germline mismatch at one end, possibly a read error. The rearrangement joins TRBV7-3 to TRBJ2-3; TRBD2 matches 15 bases. Germline CDR1 SGHTA, CDR2 FQGTGA. This CDR3 region has 17 residues. The CDR3 spells CASSPGLAGGVADPQYF. In DNA, the CDR3 is TGTGCCAGCTCACCAGGACTAGCGGGAGGGGTCGCAGATCCGCAGTATTTT.

As for this clonotype: A single base separates this from a much larger clone, so it may be a read error. The V call is TRBV10-3, the J call TRBJ2-1; D is unclear. The CDR3 is 14 residues long. The germline V gene encodes CDR1 ENHRY and CDR2 SYGVKD. CDR3 nucleotides: TGTGCCAACAGTGGTATGAGCTCCTACAATGAGCAGTTCTTC. Its protein is CANSGMSSYNEQFF.

This clonotype was counted a few times. This could be a read error, since a much larger clone is one nucleotide away. The rearrangement links TRBV6-5 to TRBJ1-2; perhaps TRBD1 as D (5 bases). Trimming pared 4 bases from V and 5 bases from J, leaving 14 bases between. The CDR3 contains 14 residues. CDR1 is MNHEY and CDR2 is SVGAGI in the germline V gene. The CDR3 loop is CASSSSEGRYGYTF. DNA of the CDR3: TGTGCCAGCAGTTCCTCGGAGGGGAGGTATGGCTACACCTTC.

Concerning this clonotype itself: A junction end diverges from the germline sequence, so it may reflect a read error. V and J are TRBV28 and TRBJ2-1; weak D call: TRBD2 (6 bases). CDR1 MDHEN and CDR2 SYDVKM come from the germline V gene. This CDR3 is built from 11 residues. CDR3 protein: CASSLRGKGLF. The CDR3 nucleotides read TGTGCCAGCAGTTTACGCGGGAAAGGGCTCTTC.

This clonotype was detected a few times. The rearrangement uses TRBV5-6 and TRBJ2-1, with a tentative D call TRBD2 (6 bases). The CDR3 has 15 amino acids. The V gene's germline CDR1 is SGHDT and CDR2 YYEEEE. Deletions cut 0 bases from V and 8 bases from J, with 15 bases between. The CDR3 bases are TGTGCCAGCAGCTTGGGGGGCGGGACCCGGGATGAGCAGTTCTTC. This translates into CASSLGGGTRDEQFF.

The V gene is TRBV7-9, the J gene TRBJ1-4; TRBD1 aligns across 7 bases. The CDR3 spans 18 residues. In germline, CDR1 is SEHNR, CDR2 FQNEAQ (reference sequence). Trimming cost V 0 bases and J 3 bases; bases outside gene matches: 10. The DNA of the CDR3 is TGTGCCAGCAGCTTAGCAGGGGGCGTAGACGAATCTAATGAAAAACTGTTTTTT. Its translation: CASSLAGGVDESNEKLFF.

This clonotype has at least ten counts. This chain links TRBV10-2 with TRBJ2-5; 8 bases are a match to TRBD2. The trim removed 3 bases at V and 7 bases at J, leaving 10 bases unmatched. Germline CDR1 and CDR2: WSHSY and SAAADI. The CDR3 loop spans 15 amino acids. Here the CDR3 DNA reads TGCGCCAGCAGTGATAGCGGGGCCTTGGCATGGACCCAGTACTTC. It specifies CASSDSGALAWTQYF.

In its sample, this clonotype was seen many times. CDR3 in amino acids: CASHPGGNTGELFF. Written as DNA, the CDR3 is TGTGCCAGTCACCCCGGAGGGAACACCGGGGAGCTGTTTTTT. The chain employs TRBV9 and TRBJ2-2, with a tentative D call TRBD2 (5 bases). The CDR3 extends over 14 amino acids. V was clipped by 8 bases and J by 1 base, with 12 bases between them. The V gene's germline CDR1 is SGDLS and CDR2 YYNGEE.

This clonotype was observed many times. The CDR3 here is CASSDGDRGTRYTF. As DNA, the CDR3 is TGCGCCAGCAGCGATGGGGACAGGGGTACGCGCTACACCTTC. The chain is built from TRBV5-1 and TRBJ1-2; 10 bases fit TRBD1. CDR1 is SGHRS and CDR2 is YFSETQ in the germline V gene. CDR3 length equals 14 residues. The V segment lost 4 bases and the J segment 9 bases; nucleotides outside the gene matches: 9. Variable domain in full (rest from reference TRBV5-1 and TRBJ1-2): KAGVTQTPRYLIKTRGQQVTLSCSPISGHRSVSWYQQTPGQGLQFLFEYFSETQRNKGNFPGRFSGRQFSNSRSEMNVSTLELGDSALYLCASSDGDRGTRYTFGSGTRLTVV.

This clonotype was detected many times. The chain uses TRBV20-1 and TRBJ2-7; 7 bases align to TRBD2. Germline V gene sequence: CDR1 DFQATT, CDR2 SNEGSKA (reference sequence). CDR3 length: 13 residues. V lost 4 bases, J lost 2 bases, and 5 bases stayed unmatched. The CDR3 protein is CSATRDYPYEQYF. The CDR3 DNA reads as TGCAGTGCTACCCGGGACTACCCCTACGAGCAGTACTTC.

Comment on this clonotype: A much larger clone lies a single base off, so this may be a read error. The gene calls are TRBV10-3 and TRBJ2-7; weak D call: TRBD2 (6 bases). Germline V CDR1 and CDR2: ENHRY, SYGVKD. The CDR3 extends over 14 amino acids. The V gene lost 3 bases and the J gene lost 3 bases, with 12 bases spanning the gap. CDR3 in amino acids: CAISDLGGVYEQYF. CDR3 DNA sequence: TGTGCCATCAGTGATCTAGGCGGGGTCTACGAGCAGTACTTC.

Many counts were recorded for this clonotype. V is TRBV7-2 and J is TRBJ2-2; 13 bases map to TRBD2. The germline V gene encodes CDR1 SGHTA and CDR2 FQGNSA. This CDR3 is built from 15 residues. V lost 5 bases and J lost 6; bases outside the gene matches: 3. The CDR3 coding sequence is TGTGCCAGCAGCCCCGGACTAGCGGGAGCCGGGGAGCTGTTTTTT. It yields the protein CASSPGLAGAGELFF.

This clonotype was seen ten or more times. The gene calls are TRBV12-3 or TRBV12-4 and TRBJ2-1; 9 bases are a match to TRBD2. Trimming removed 1 base from V and 10 bases from J; junction bases left unmatched: 5. The CDR3 totals 14 residues. The CDR3 DNA follows: TGTGCCAGCAGTTTAGTGGGCGGGAGGGGGGAGCAGTTCTTC. It specifies CASSLVGGRGEQFF.

The sample holds many counts of this clonotype. The chain joins TRBV4-2 to TRBJ2-5, with 7 positions matching TRBD1. CDR3 size: 13 residues. The V segment lost 1 base and the J segment 9 bases; nucleotides outside the gene matches: 5. Looked up from germline, CDR1 is LGHNA and CDR2 is YNFKEQ. CDR3 sequence reads: CASSQGQGEAQYF. The CDR3 DNA sequence: TGTGCCAGCAGCCAAGGACAGGGCGAGGCCCAGTACTTC.

Only a few counts were recorded for this clonotype. The chain uses TRBV4-1 and TRBJ1-1; 8 bases are shared with TRBD1. The germline V gene has CDR1 MGHRA and CDR2 YSYEKL. J gave up 2 bases and V 4 bases, and 3 bases lay outside the gene matches. This CDR3 contains 14 residues. The CDR3 DNA reads TGCGCCAGCAGCCCGACAGGGGCTAACACTGAAGCTTTCTTT. Translated, it gives CASSPTGANTEAFF.